This T cell receptor (beta chain) was recorded in a study of metastatic and nonmetastatic thyroid tumors. Study outcomes and limitations: TCR beta diversity was reportedly significantly higher in malignant thyroid tumors than benign nodules, in blood and tumor.

Trimming pared 6 bases from V and 1 base from J, leaving 7 bases between. Germline V gene lookup returns CDR1 SNHLY and CDR2 FYNNEI. The CDR3 runs 14 residues. TCRdb recomputed clones from the PCR reads via MiXCR. Among approximately 35,000 clones listed, 35% to 40% were seen once. This clone was seen only a few times. Antigen unknown. Among the patients, none had received any treatment before thyroid surgery. The specimen was tumor tissue. The sequence came from a female donor with papillary thyroid cancer or a benign thyroid nodule (not recorded which). Some clones in this sample may be carry-over from other donors' samples. The chain joins TRBV2 to TRBJ2-6; TRBD1 is a possible D gene (5 bases). In DNA, the CDR3 is TGTGCCAGCAGGCCAGGGTCTGGGGCCAACGTCCTGACTTTC. It yields the protein CASRPGSGANVLTF.